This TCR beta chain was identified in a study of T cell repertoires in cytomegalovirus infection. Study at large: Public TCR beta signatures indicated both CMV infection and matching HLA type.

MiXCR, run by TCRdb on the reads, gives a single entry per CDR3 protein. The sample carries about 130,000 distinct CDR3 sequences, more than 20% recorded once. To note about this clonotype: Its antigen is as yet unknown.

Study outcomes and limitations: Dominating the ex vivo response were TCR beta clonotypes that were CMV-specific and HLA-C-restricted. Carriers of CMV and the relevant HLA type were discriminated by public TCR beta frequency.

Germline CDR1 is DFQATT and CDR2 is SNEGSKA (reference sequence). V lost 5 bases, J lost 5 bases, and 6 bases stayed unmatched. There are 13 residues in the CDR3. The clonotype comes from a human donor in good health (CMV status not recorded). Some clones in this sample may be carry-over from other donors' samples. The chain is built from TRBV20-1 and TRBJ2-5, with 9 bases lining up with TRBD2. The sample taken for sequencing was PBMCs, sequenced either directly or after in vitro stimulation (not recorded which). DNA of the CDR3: TGCAGTGCTTACGGGACTAGCAAGGAGACCCAGTACTTC. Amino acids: CSAYGTSKETQYF.